The entry below describes one TCR beta chain. The data were taken from a study of blood T cell repertoires in COVID-19. Study-level information: Samples came from the United States, Italy and Spain, spanning acute and convalescent COVID-19. Sources were T cells, B-cell-depleted T cells, or PBMCs; the material itself was cDNA or gDNA.

Under the authors' procedure: Amplification with reference gene primers provided the estimates of nucleated cell counts. Profiling relied on immunoSEQ multiplex PCR, and the TCRdb table lists in-frame clones only, not all of them. For V, J and clone size, that table is used; D and trimming come from the DNA. The sample shows 140,000 or so clones, about 80% of them seen only once. The specimen sequenced was peripheral blood. This receptor was identified in a man aged 70 or older who had recovered from COVID-19.

CDR3 nucleotide sequence: TGTGCCAGCACCCGGTTCGAGCCGGGGGACAATGAGCAGTTCTTC. Its translation is CASTRFEPGDNEQFF. The rearrangement uses TRBV7-8 and TRBJ2-1; possibly TRBD2 for D (6 bases). Germline-derived CDR1 and CDR2 are SGHVS and FQNEAQ. V was shortened by 7 bases and J by 5 bases, with 18 bases between the two germline ends. The length of the CDR3 is 15 residues.